The 14 T cell receptor beta chains reported below all come from one sample, sequenced in a study of cytomegalovirus exposure and HLA in healthy donors. 60 Vbeta and 13 Jbeta primers were used in PCR. Repertoires were generated with immunoSEQ multiplex PCR, while TCRdb's copy carries only in-frame clones and drops some. The sample holds about 130,000 clones, 80% seen once. Sequences were obtained from PBMCs. These receptor sequences come from a male donor in good health and CMV-seronegative.

CDR3 loop: CASSYESNTEAFF. The CDR3 nucleotides read TGTGCCAGCAGTTACGAGTCGAACACTGAAGCTTTCTTT. The V and J genes are TRBV6-6 and TRBJ1-1; D ambiguous. The CDR3 extends over 13 amino acids. CDR1 MNHNY and CDR2 SVGAGI come from the germline V gene (reference sequence). V was trimmed by 2 bases and J by 1 base, leaving 5 bases between them.

This sequence joins TRBV6-5 and TRBJ1-2; D remains unclear. This CDR3 has 11 amino acids. Deletions cut 2 bases from V and 8 bases from J, with 6 bases between. Germline V gene sequence: CDR1 MNHEY, CDR2 SVGAGI. The CDR3 nucleotides are TGTGCCAGCAGTTACGATCGGGGCTACACCTTC. It specifies CASSYDRGYTF.

CDR3 residues: CASSLGTGRTNTGELFF. Here the CDR3 DNA reads TGTGCCAGCAGCTTGGGGACCGGGAGGACGAACACCGGGGAGCTGTTTTTT. The chain links TRBV11-2 to TRBJ2-2; 7 bases agree with TRBD2. Per germline, CDR1 SGHAT and CDR2 FQNNGV. V lost 3 bases, J lost 0 bases, and 7 bases stayed unmatched. CDR3 size: 17 residues.

The chain uses TRBV9 and TRBJ2-6, with 8 bases matching TRBD2. Germline-derived CDR1 and CDR2 are SGDLS and YYNGEE. The CDR3 is made up of 16 amino acids. V lost 5 bases and J lost 2; bases outside the gene matches: 6. The CDR3 region has the DNA TGTGCCAGCAGGGGGCGGGGGGCGGCTGGGGCCAACGTCCTGACTTTC. Encoded protein: CASRGRGAAGANVLTF.

The V and J genes are TRBV27 and TRBJ1-2; no firm D call. V was clipped by 0 bases and J by 3 bases, with 14 bases between them. CDR3 length equals 16 residues. Germline assignment: CDR1 MNHEY and CDR2 SMNVEV (reference sequence). The CDR3 region is CASSLSATRHHYGYTF. Here the CDR3 DNA reads TGTGCCAGCAGTTTATCTGCGACACGACATCACTATGGCTACACCTTC.

J is TRBJ1-4 and V is TRBV7-2, with TRBD1 matching over 7 bases. Looked up from germline, CDR1 is SGHTA and CDR2 is FQGNSA. There are 15 residues in the CDR3. With 7 bases clipped from V and 0 bases from J, the junction kept 5 bases outside the gene matches. Here the CDR3 DNA reads TGTGCCAGCACCCTTACAGGGGCAACTAATGAAAAACTGTTTTTT. It codes for CASTLTGATNEKLFF.

The chain links TRBV27 to TRBJ1-2, with a tentative D call TRBD1 (6 bases). The CDR3 has 11 amino acids. V lost 10 bases, J lost 11 bases, and 17 bases lay in between. The germline V gene has CDR1 MNHEY and CDR2 SMNVEV (reference sequence). The CDR3 nucleotides read TGTGCCACCAAAGGCAGGGGCTCTTACACCTTC. Translating gives CATKGRGSYTF.

The chain links TRBV11-2 to TRBJ2-7; 11 nucleotides line up with TRBD1. The CDR3 sequence is 16 residues long. The ends lost 1 base at V and 4 bases at J; junction bases unmatched: 6. The germline V gene has CDR1 SGHAT and CDR2 FQNNGV. This CDR3 reads CASSLGRGQGDYEQYF. The CDR3 bases are TGTGCCAGCAGCTTAGGAAGGGGACAGGGGGATTACGAGCAGTACTTC.

The genes are TRBV9 and TRBJ1-4; TRBD1 agrees at 7 bases. Losses at the gene ends were 7 bases for V and 7 bases for J; bases not matched to a gene: 4. Germline V lookup: CDR1 SGDLS, CDR2 YYNGEE. This CDR3 has 12 amino acids. The CDR3 is CASEGQPEKLFF. CDR3 nucleotide sequence: TGTGCCAGCGAGGGACAGCCTGAAAAACTGTTTTTT.

Concerning this clone: The junction does not match germline at one end; this may be a read error. The chain is built from TRBV7-9 and TRBJ2-5, with D perhaps TRBD2 (6 bases). Germline V gives CDR1 SEHNR, CDR2 FQNEAQ (reference sequence). The CDR3 is made up of 13 amino acids. The CDR3 region is CSSSPAGGETQYF. CDR3 nucleotide sequence: TGTTCCAGCAGCCCAGCCGGGGGAGAGACCCAGTACTTC.

CDR3: CASIPWSGETEAFF. In DNA form, the CDR3 reads TGTGCCAGTATTCCATGGTCAGGGGAAACTGAAGCTTTCTTT. This chain connects TRBV19 to TRBJ1-1; D possibly corresponds to TRBD1 (6 bases). The CDR3 spans 14 residues. The germline V and J ends were trimmed by 7 bases and 5 bases, with 17 bases remaining between them. Germline CDR1 LNHDA, CDR2 SQIVND (reference sequence).

The rearrangement joins TRBV10-3 to TRBJ1-4, with TRBD1 matching 7 bases. The CDR3 length is 13 residues. Trimming at V came to 10 bases and at J to 3 bases, leaving 5 bases not matched to a gene. Looked up from germline, CDR1 is ENHRY and CDR2 is SYGVKD. The CDR3 DNA follows: TGTGCCACGATGGGACAGTCTAATGAAAAACTGTTTTTT. It translates to CATMGQSNEKLFF.

The CDR3 region is CASSLALEAFF. The CDR3 bases are TGCGCCAGCAGCTTGGCCCTTGAAGCTTTCTTT. J is TRBJ1-1 and V is TRBV5-1; unclear D gene. The germline V gene encodes CDR1 SGHRS and CDR2 YFSETQ. V was pared by 0 bases and J by 7 bases, with 4 bases between. The CDR3 contains 11 residues.

The chain uses TRBV7-6 and TRBJ2-7, with TRBD2 matching 7 bases. The length of the CDR3 is 17 residues. After removal of 5 bases from V and 2 bases from J, the junction contained 15 bases not matched to a gene. In germline, CDR1 is SGHVS, CDR2 FNYEAQ. The CDR3 DNA reads as TGTGCCAGCAGCCCGTACGGGGGGAGCAGGTCCCCCTACGAGCAGTACTTC. Amino acids: CASSPYGGSRSPYEQYF.